This TCR beta chain emerged from a study of blood T cell repertoires in COVID-19. Whole-study context: Acute and convalescent COVID-19 samples came from the United States, Italy and Spain. Nucleic acid was either cDNA or gDNA, and it came from T cells, B-cell-depleted T cells, or PBMCs.

Original processing notes: Amplification with reference gene primers provided the estimates of nucleated cell counts. Using immunoSEQ multiplex PCR, the repertoire was profiled, and TCRdb retains in-frame clones only, with some absent. The DNA was the basis for D and trimming; V, J and clone size are from that table. The table lists hundreds of thousands of clones, about four fifths of them singletons, with more than 8% in the top ten. The germline V and J ends were trimmed by 1 base and 2 bases, with 12 bases remaining between them. Germline CDR1 reads MRHNA; CDR2 reads SNTAGT. This CDR3 comprises 16 residues.

The chain uses TRBV6-4 and TRBJ1-5; D might be TRBD1 (6 bases). This clonotype originated in a woman older than 75 with acute or convalescent COVID-19. The sample was peripheral blood. The CDR3 reads CASSDFSRGGNQPQHF. The CDR3 nucleotides are TGTGCCAGCAGTGACTTCTCCAGGGGAGGCAATCAGCCCCAGCATTTT.